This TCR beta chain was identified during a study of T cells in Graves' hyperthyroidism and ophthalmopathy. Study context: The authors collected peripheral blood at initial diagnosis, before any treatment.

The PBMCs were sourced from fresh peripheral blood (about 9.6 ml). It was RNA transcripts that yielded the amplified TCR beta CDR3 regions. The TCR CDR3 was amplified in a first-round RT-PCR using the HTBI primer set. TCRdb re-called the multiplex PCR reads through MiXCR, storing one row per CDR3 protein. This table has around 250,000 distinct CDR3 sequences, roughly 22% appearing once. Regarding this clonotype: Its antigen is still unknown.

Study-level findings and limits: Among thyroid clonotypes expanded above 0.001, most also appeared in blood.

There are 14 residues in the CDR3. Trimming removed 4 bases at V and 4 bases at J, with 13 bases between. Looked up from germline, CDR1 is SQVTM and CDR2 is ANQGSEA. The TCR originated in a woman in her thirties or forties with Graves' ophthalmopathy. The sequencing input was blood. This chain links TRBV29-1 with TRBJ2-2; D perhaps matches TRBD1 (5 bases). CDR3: CSVGNRPSTGELFF. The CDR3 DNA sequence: TGCAGCGTTGGGAACAGGCCTAGCACCGGGGAGCTGTTTTTT.